The 32 T cell receptor beta chains presented below share a single source sample, sequenced in a study of blood T cells in healthy people across ages. With a J-beta primer mix and a sample-barcoded 5' primer, a second PCR ran 7 to 11 cycles. TCRdb re-called the 5' RACE reads with MiXCR, one entry per CDR3 protein. Among approximately 770,000 distinct CDR3 sequences, roughly 50% were seen once, and the ten largest hold 22%. Sequenced: blood. The source is a man in his thirties or forties in good health.

This clonotype was counted once. The V gene is TRBV7-2, the J gene TRBJ1-1; TRBD1 might be the D (6 bases). The CDR3 has 12 residues. Germline V gene data show CDR1 as SGHTA and CDR2 as FQGNSA. The CDR3 DNA reads as TGTGCTCTAGTCCAGGGGTCCACTGAAGCTTTCTTT. As protein: CALVQGSTEAFF.

The chain is built from TRBV20-1 and TRBJ2-7; no reliable D call. CDR3 length: 14 amino acids. Trimming took 1 base from V and 3 from J, leaving 13 bases between them. CDR1 is DFQATT, CDR2 SNEGSKA, per germline (reference sequence). In DNA, the CDR3 is TGCAGTGCTAGAGTGGGGAATGGGATCTACGAGCAGTACTTC. This encodes CSARVGNGIYEQYF.

The J gene is TRBJ1-2, the V gene TRBV4-2; unclear D gene. Germline CDR1 reads LGHNA; CDR2 reads YNFKEQ. This CDR3 region has 12 residues. Trimming left V 0 bases short and J 9 bases short, with 8 bases between. CDR3 DNA sequence: TGTGCCAGCAGCCAAGAGACGCGGCGCTACACCTTC. Translating gives CASSQETRRYTF.

Note on this clonotype: Mismatch with germline at one junction end may stem from a read error. The chain is built from TRBV24-1 and TRBJ2-1; TRBD1 might be the D (6 bases). The CDR3 is 14 residues long. Germline V gene data show CDR1 as KGHDR and CDR2 as SFDVKD. CDR3 protein: CAPSVPGALTELFF. DNA of the CDR3: TGTGCCCCCAGTGTCCCAGGGGCCTTAACTGAGTTGTTCTTC.

For this clonotype: The junction departs from the called germline gene at one end, perhaps through a read error. This chain joins TRBV6-5 and TRBJ2-3; no clear D gene. The CDR3 sequence is 13 residues long. CDR1 is MNHEY and CDR2 is SVGAGI in the germline V gene. CDR3 in DNA: TGTGCCAGCAGCTACTCTATAGAAGATACGCAGTATTTT. Translating gives CASSYSIEDTQYF.

In this sample, this clonotype turned up a few times. The chain links TRBV4-2 to TRBJ2-7; TRBD1 might be the D (5 bases). Trimming stripped 0 bases from V and 6 bases from J, with 15 bases between. In germline, CDR1 is LGHNA, CDR2 YNFKEQ. This CDR3 region has 15 residues. CDR3 region: CASSQEDTQSLEQYF. CDR3 bases: TGTGCCAGCAGCCAAGAGGACACCCAAAGCCTCGAGCAGTACTTC.

Notes on this clonotype: Sequence at one end of the junction differs from germline and may be a read error. V gene TRBV5-1 combines with J gene TRBJ2-1; the match to TRBD2 covers 7 bases. Per the germline V gene, CDR1 is SGHRS and CDR2 is YFSETQ. The CDR3 covers 15 residues. CDR3 in DNA: TGCACCAGCAGATCCGGGACTAATCGTTTGGTTGAGCAGTTCTTC. Amino acids: CTSRSGTNRLVEQFF.

V gene TRBV27 combines with J gene TRBJ2-1; no definite D call. CDR1 MNHEY and CDR2 SMNVEV come from the germline V gene (reference sequence). CDR3 size: 16 residues. V was cut by 6 bases and J by 0 bases, with 15 bases left in between. The CDR3 sequence is CASRPSPSGSYNEQFF. Written as DNA, the CDR3 is TGTGCCAGCAGACCCTCTCCTTCCGGCTCCTACAATGAGCAGTTCTTC.

The CDR3 region is CAISGPDRFKVAEITDTQYF. The CDR3 coding sequence is TGTGCCATCAGTGGACCGGACAGGTTTAAGGTAGCTGAAATTACAGATACGCAGTATTTT. The chain uses TRBV10-3 and TRBJ2-3; 7 positions agree with TRBD1. CDR3 length equals 20 residues. Per the germline V gene, CDR1 is ENHRY and CDR2 is SYGVKD. The V segment lost 4 bases and the J segment 3 bases; nucleotides outside the gene matches: 22.

The V call is TRBV20-1, the J call TRBJ2-1; unclear D gene. This CDR3 is built from 14 residues. Germline lookup yields CDR1 DFQATT and CDR2 SNEGSKA (reference sequence). V was shortened by 3 bases and J by 0 bases, with 9 bases between the two germline ends. CDR3 DNA: TGCAGTGCTAGTCGGCAGAGCTCCTACAATGAGCAGTTCTTC. This gives the protein CSASRQSSYNEQFF.

This clonotype was counted a single time. The chain carries TRBV20-1 and TRBJ2-4, with TRBD2 identical over 8 bases. The CDR3 runs to 17 residues. J gave up 13 bases and V 0 bases, and 20 bases lay outside the gene matches. Germline V gene data show CDR1 as DFQATT and CDR2 as SNEGSKA (reference sequence). CDR3 nucleotides: TGCAGTGCTAGAGATCGTCGGGCGGGGGGATCTCTGAGGAACCAGTACTTC. Translating it yields CSARDRRAGGSLRNQYF.

This rearrangement joins TRBV5-1 to TRBJ2-7; 8 bases line up with TRBD1. CDR3 length: 14 residues. Germline lookup yields CDR1 SGHRS and CDR2 YFSETQ. V trimming: 3 bases; J trimming: 2 bases; junction bases outside the gene matches: 4. The CDR3 reads CASSSTGEPYEQYF. In DNA form, the CDR3 reads TGCGCCAGCAGCTCGACAGGGGAACCCTACGAGCAGTACTTC.

The chain uses TRBV12-5 and TRBJ2-1, with D possibly being TRBD1 (5 bases). V lost 2 bases, J lost 9 bases, and 17 bases lay in between. Germline values: CDR1 LGHNT, CDR2 FRNRAP. The CDR3 extends over 15 amino acids. The CDR3 coding sequence is TGTGCTAGTGGTTTGCCTGTGCAGGGAAGGGGTGAGCAGTTCTTC. Protein sequence: CASGLPVQGRGEQFF.

The chain is built from TRBV20-1 and TRBJ1-5; D remains unclear. CDR1 DFQATT and CDR2 SNEGSKA come from the germline V gene (reference sequence). The CDR3 length is 14 residues. V lost 3 bases and J 5 bases, leaving 14 bases between the germline ends. CDR3 sequence: CSASGQPTHQPQHF. CDR3 DNA sequence: TGCAGTGCTAGCGGGCAGCCCACCCATCAGCCCCAGCATTTT.

The CDR3 loop reads CASSFQGGGTDTQYF. CDR3 DNA: TGTGCCAGCAGTTTTCAGGGAGGGGGCACAGATACGCAGTATTTT. V usage is TRBV12-3 or TRBV12-4 and J usage is TRBJ2-3; TRBD2 aligns across 7 bases. Unmatched junction bases numbered 4, after V lost 3 bases and J lost 1 base. The CDR3 is made up of 15 amino acids.

V is TRBV20-1 and J is TRBJ2-3, with D tentatively TRBD2 (6 bases). Trimming removed 4 bases at V and 4 bases at J, with 12 bases between. CDR1 is DFQATT and CDR2 is SNEGSKA in the germline V gene (reference sequence). The CDR3 spans 13 residues. This CDR3 is CSANGRVADTQYF. The CDR3 DNA sequence: TGCAGTGCTAACGGGAGAGTAGCAGATACGCAGTATTTT.

There are a few counts of this clonotype. J is TRBJ2-3 and V is TRBV4-2; the D is unclear. The V gene lost 1 base and the J gene lost 3 bases, with 8 bases spanning the gap. The CDR3 is 14 amino acids. Germline V gene sequence: CDR1 LGHNA, CDR2 YNFKEQ. CDR3 loop: CASSQAKMTDTQYF. CDR3 sequence (DNA): TGTGCCAGCAGCCAAGCCAAGATGACAGATACGCAGTATTTT.

The rearrangement uses TRBV10-3 and TRBJ1-2; D is perhaps TRBD1 (5 bases). There are 16 residues in the CDR3. V lost 0 bases, J lost 2 bases, and 13 bases lay in between. CDR1 ENHRY and CDR2 SYGVKD come from the germline V gene. In nucleotides, the CDR3 is TGTGCCATCAGTGAGTCGATCAGGGAGGCGAACTATGGCTACACCTTC. Translated: CAISESIREANYGYTF.

V is TRBV2 and J is TRBJ2-3; a possible D gene is TRBD2 (5 bases). The CDR3 length is 14 residues. Germline CDR1 SNHLY, CDR2 FYNNEI. V lost 7 bases to trimming and J lost 5 bases, with 16 bases between them. CDR3 in amino acids: CASTGGLGLDTQYF. In nucleotides, the CDR3 is TGTGCCAGCACCGGCGGACTGGGTTTAGATACGCAGTATTTT.

Concerning this clonotype itself: A much larger clone differs by one base, so this may be a read error. The chain carries TRBV6-2 or TRBV6-3 and TRBJ2-5; tentatively, D is TRBD1 or TRBD2 (5 bases each). The CDR3 is 13 amino acids. Germline V gene sequence: CDR1 MNHEY, CDR2 SVGEGT. The V end was cut by 8 bases, the J end by 13 bases, with 23 bases between. CDR3 in amino acids: CASCLRSGTRLYF. CDR3 nucleotides: TGTGCCAGCTGCTTACGGTCAGGGACGCGGCTGTACTTC.

This clonotype was seen only once. The CDR3 region has the DNA TGTGCCAGCATCCAACAGGGGGCTAACACTGAAGCTTTCTTT. Amino acids: CASIQQGANTEAFF. The rearrangement uses TRBV28 and TRBJ1-1, with TRBD1 matching 9 bases. The CDR3 runs 14 residues. The J segment lost 2 bases and the V segment lost 7 bases, leaving 5 bases of the junction unmatched. The germline V gene encodes CDR1 MDHEN and CDR2 SYDVKM.

The rearrangement links TRBV7-6 to TRBJ2-7; D might be TRBD1 (5 bases). Near its end, the DNA agrees better with TRBJ2-5, so the J call may be wrong. Germline V gene lookup returns CDR1 SGHVS and CDR2 FNYEAQ. The CDR3 consists of 13 residues. The CDR3 bases are TGTGCCAGCAGCCCCAGGGTCTTGGAGACCCAGTACTTC. Amino acids: CASSPRVLETQYF.

This chain links TRBV7-9 with TRBJ2-7; TRBD2 aligns across 8 bases. This CDR3 is 13 amino acids long. Germline trimming cut 7 bases from V and 5 bases from J; bases unmatched to any gene: 7. Germline values: CDR1 SEHNR, CDR2 FQNEAQ (reference sequence). The CDR3 protein is CASKPGGLHEQYF. The CDR3 DNA reads TGTGCCAGCAAACCGGGAGGGCTCCACGAGCAGTACTTC.

This chain connects TRBV5-1 to TRBJ1-2; TRBD1 aligns across 8 bases. V was pared by 4 bases and J by 3 bases, with 11 bases of the junction left unmatched. The CDR3 sequence is 16 residues long. CDR1 is SGHRS and CDR2 is YFSETQ in the germline V gene. This CDR3 reads CASSLRTGMGDYGYTF. The CDR3, as DNA: TGCGCCAGCAGCCTCCGGACAGGGATGGGTGACTATGGCTACACCTTC.

The chain couples TRBV20-1 to TRBJ2-5; D is undetermined. This CDR3 is built from 13 residues. Germline V gene sequence: CDR1 DFQATT, CDR2 SNEGSKA (reference sequence). V lost 5 bases and J lost 1, with 11 bases in between. The CDR3 DNA sequence: TGCAGTGCTCGCGATGGTCTCCAAGAGACCCAGTACTTC. Its protein product is CSARDGLQETQYF.

The gene calls are TRBV12-3 or TRBV12-4 and TRBJ2-7; D is possibly TRBD1 or TRBD2 (5 bases each). Deletions cut 6 bases from V and 0 bases from J, with 24 bases between. The CDR3 consists of 18 residues. CDR3 DNA sequence: TGTGCCAGCAGGGGGCCAGCGGTTCAGCCTCTTGACTCCTACGAGCAGTACTTC. Protein product: CASRGPAVQPLDSYEQYF.

With respect to this clonotype: The germline gene is not matched at one end of the junction; a read error may be the cause. The chain has TRBV7-2 and TRBJ2-5; 7 bases align to TRBD2. This CDR3 region has 14 residues. Germline loops: CDR1 SGHTA, CDR2 FQGNSA. DNA for the CDR3: TGTGCCAGCACCTTACCCCCGGGAGGAGAGACCCAGTACTTC. It yields the protein CASTLPPGGETQYF. Looking up the rest from reference TRBV7-2 and TRBJ2-5 gives the full variable domain: GAGVSQSPSNKVTEKGKDVELRCDPISGHTALYWYRQSLGQGLEFLIYFQGNSAPDKSGLPSDRFSAERTGGSVSTLTIQRTQQEDSAVYLCASTLPPGGETQYFGPGTRLLVL.

This sequence joins TRBV28 and TRBJ2-4, with a possible D match to TRBD2 (5 bases). The J call is doubtful: the DNA matches TRBJ2-5 better. CDR1 is MDHEN and CDR2 is SYDVKM in the germline V gene. This CDR3 region has 16 residues. CDR3 amino acids: CASSHRVGVSQETQYF. DNA for the CDR3: TGTGCCAGCAGTCATCGGGTGGGAGTTAGTCAAGAGACCCAGTACTTC.

The CDR3 DNA follows: TGCGCCAGCAGCCAACGGACCCACGGTGGGGTAAATGAGCAGTTCTTC. Amino acid sequence: CASSQRTHGGVNEQFF. The V gene is TRBV4-1, the J gene TRBJ2-1; D gene uncertain. V was trimmed by 2 bases and J by 7 bases, leaving 18 bases between them. CDR3 size: 16 residues. In germline, CDR1 is MGHRA, CDR2 YSYEKL.

The chain recombines TRBV19 with TRBJ1-6; 9 bases map to TRBD1. Germline CDR1 is LNHDA and CDR2 is SQIVND (reference sequence). This CDR3 contains 14 residues. Trimming removed 10 bases from V and 7 bases from J; junction bases left unmatched: 8. This chain's CDR3 is CATSRDRDNSPLHF. In DNA, the CDR3 is TGTGCCACGTCCCGGGACAGGGACAATTCACCCCTCCACTTT.

This chain joins TRBV7-2 and TRBJ1-6, with D unresolved. The ends were cut back, 2 bases at V and 9 bases at J, with 14 bases in the middle. CDR1 and CDR2 from the germline V gene are SGHTA and FQGNSA. CDR3 size: 15 residues. CDR3 amino acids: CASSLREPRISPLHF. As DNA, the CDR3 is TGTGCCAGCAGCTTAAGAGAGCCGAGGATTTCACCCCTCCACTTT.

The J gene is TRBJ2-1, the V gene TRBV2; tentative D call: TRBD2 (6 bases). Trimming pared 6 bases from V and 0 bases from J, leaving 12 bases between. The CDR3 spans 15 residues. The germline V gene encodes CDR1 SNHLY and CDR2 FYNNEI. The CDR3 DNA is TGTGCCAGCAGAGGCCTCGGGGGCTCCTACAATGAGCAGTTCTTC. Protein: CASRGLGGSYNEQFF.